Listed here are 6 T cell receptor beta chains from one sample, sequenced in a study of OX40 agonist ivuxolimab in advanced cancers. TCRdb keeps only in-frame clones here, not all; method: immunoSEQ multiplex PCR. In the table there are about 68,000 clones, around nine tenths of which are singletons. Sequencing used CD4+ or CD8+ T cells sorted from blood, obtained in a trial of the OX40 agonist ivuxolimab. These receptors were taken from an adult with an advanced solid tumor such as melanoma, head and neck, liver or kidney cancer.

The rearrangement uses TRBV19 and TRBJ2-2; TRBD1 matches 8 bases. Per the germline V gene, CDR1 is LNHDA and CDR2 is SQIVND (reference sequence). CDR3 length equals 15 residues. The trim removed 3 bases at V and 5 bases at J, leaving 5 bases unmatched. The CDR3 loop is CASSIPGGKTGELFF. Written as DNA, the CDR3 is TGTGCCAGTAGTATCCCAGGGGGCAAGACCGGGGAGCTGTTTTTT.

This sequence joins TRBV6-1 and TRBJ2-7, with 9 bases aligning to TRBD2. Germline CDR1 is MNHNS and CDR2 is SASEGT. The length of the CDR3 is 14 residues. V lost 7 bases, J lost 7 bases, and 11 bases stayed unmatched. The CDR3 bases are TGTGCCAGCAACCCCGGGACTAGCCCTACGGAGCAGTACTTC. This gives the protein CASNPGTSPTEQYF.

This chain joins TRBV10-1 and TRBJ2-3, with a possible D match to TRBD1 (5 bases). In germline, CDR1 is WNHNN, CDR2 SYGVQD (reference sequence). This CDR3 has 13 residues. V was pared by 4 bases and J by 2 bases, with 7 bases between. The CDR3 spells CASSADNTDTQYF. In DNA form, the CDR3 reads TGCGCCAGCAGTGCGGACAACACAGATACGCAGTATTTT.

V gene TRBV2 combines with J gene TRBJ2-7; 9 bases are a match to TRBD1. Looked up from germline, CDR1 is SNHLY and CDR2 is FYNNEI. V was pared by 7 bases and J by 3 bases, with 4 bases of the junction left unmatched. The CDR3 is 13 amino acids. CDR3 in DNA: TGTGCCAGCAAGAGGGACAGGGACTACGAGCAGTACTTC. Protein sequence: CASKRDRDYEQYF.

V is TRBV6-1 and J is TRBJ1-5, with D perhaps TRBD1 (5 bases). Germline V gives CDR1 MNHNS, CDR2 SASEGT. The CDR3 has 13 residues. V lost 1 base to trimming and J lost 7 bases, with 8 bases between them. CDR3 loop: CASSEVGAQPQHF. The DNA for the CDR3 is TGTGCCAGCAGTGAAGTTGGGGCCCAGCCCCAGCATTTT.

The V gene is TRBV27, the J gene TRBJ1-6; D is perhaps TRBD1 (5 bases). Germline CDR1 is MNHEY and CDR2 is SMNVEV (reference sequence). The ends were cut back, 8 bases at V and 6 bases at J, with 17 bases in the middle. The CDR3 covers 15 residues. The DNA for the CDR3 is TGTGCCAGCGCTTTGGGGCAGGCGGTTAATTCACCCCTCCACTTT. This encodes CASALGQAVNSPLHF.